This entry lists 28 T cell receptor beta chains sequenced from one sample in a study of cytomegalovirus exposure and HLA in healthy donors (TCRdb year 2017). The library was generated by the immunoSEQ multiplex PCR assay. For the multiplex PCR, a mixture combining 60 forward primers for TCR Vbeta segments and 13 reverse primers for TCR Jbeta segments was used. TCRdb carries this immuneACCESS record with in-frame sequences only. Its versions omit some clonotypes, under half of them owing to an unresolved V gene in the studies checked, with the rest unexplained. For this sample the table gives 160,000 or so clones, of which roughly four fifths were detected only once. 7% to 9% of the sample goes to the ten largest clones. The sequenced sample consisted of PBMCs. These receptors all come from a male donor in good health and CMV-seropositive.

V usage is TRBV19 and J usage is TRBJ2-7; D remains unclear. Germline V lookup: CDR1 LNHDA, CDR2 SQIVND (reference sequence). The length of the CDR3 is 12 residues. Trimming took 5 bases from V and 2 from J, leaving 7 bases between them. The CDR3 sequence is CASSGGPYEQYF. Here the CDR3 DNA reads TGTGCCAGTAGTGGTGGGCCCTACGAGCAGTACTTC.

The chain recombines TRBV5-1 with TRBJ1-5; the D is unclear. Per germline, CDR1 SGHRS and CDR2 YFSETQ. This CDR3 region has 15 residues. The V end lost 0 bases, the J end lost 7 bases, and 14 bases lay between the germline ends. The CDR3 DNA sequence: TGCGCCAGCAGCTTGGAGGTCGGCGGCGACCAGCCCCAGCATTTT. It yields the protein CASSLEVGGDQPQHF.

The rearrangement links TRBV6-6 to TRBJ2-7; the D gene is possibly TRBD2 (6 bases). The CDR3 length is 15 residues. Trimming took off 2 bases at V and 1 base at J, with 12 bases between the two ends. Germline V lookup: CDR1 MNHNY, CDR2 SVGAGI (reference sequence). CDR3 sequence: CASSYGGTGSYEQYF. The CDR3 nucleotides are TGTGCCAGCAGTTACGGGGGGACGGGTTCCTACGAGCAGTACTTC.

The chain combines TRBV5-4 with TRBJ2-7; D is undetermined. CDR1 and CDR2 from the germline V gene are SGHNT and YYREEE (reference sequence). There are 13 residues in the CDR3. Trimming shortened V by 4 bases and J by 1 base, and 9 bases separated the two germline ends. CDR3 sequence (DNA): TGTGCCAGCAGCAAAGACTCGTCCTACGAGCAGTACTTC. This codes for CASSKDSSYEQYF.

This clone was detected once. This chain uses TRBV18 with TRBJ2-1, with TRBD1 identical over 7 bases. Germline V gene sequence: CDR1 KGHSH, CDR2 LQKENI. After removal of 2 bases from V and 7 bases from J, the junction contained 8 bases not matched to a gene. The CDR3 loop spans 15 amino acids. CDR3 sequence reads: CASSPRGGARNEQFF. The CDR3 nucleotides read TGTGCCAGCTCACCAAGAGGGGGCGCGCGGAATGAGCAGTTCTTC. Full variable domain (missing parts from reference TRBV18 and TRBJ2-1): NAGVMQNPRHLVRRRGQEARLRCSPMKGHSHVYWYRQLPEEGLKFMVYLQKENIIDESGMPKERFSAEFPKEGPSILRIQQVVRGDSAAYFCASSPRGGARNEQFFGPGTRLTVL.

The chain joins TRBV9 to TRBJ2-7; TRBD1 matches 7 bases. Per germline, CDR1 SGDLS and CDR2 YYNGEE. The junction had 8 bases not matched to a gene; V was cut back by 4 bases and J by 4 bases. This CDR3 spans 14 amino acids. CDR3 in DNA: TGTGCCAGCAGCCCGGGGACAGCTGATTACGAGCAGTACTTC. It specifies CASSPGTADYEQYF.

The V gene is TRBV28, the J gene TRBJ1-1; 7 nucleotides agree with TRBD1. This CDR3 comprises 15 residues. Germline loops: CDR1 MDHEN, CDR2 SYDVKM. J gave up 5 bases and V 7 bases, and 13 bases lay outside the gene matches. CDR3 DNA sequence: TGTGCCAGCACCACAGGGGCCGCGGGGGGGACTGAAGCTTTCTTT. As protein: CASTTGAAGGTEAFF.

This chain joins TRBV6-6 and TRBJ1-2; 9 positions match TRBD1. Germline V gene lookup returns CDR1 MNHNY and CDR2 SVGAGI (reference sequence). V was clipped by 0 bases and J by 4 bases; unmatched bases: 6. The CDR3 has 16 amino acids. The CDR3 coding sequence is TGTGCCAGCAGTTACTCGACGGGACAGGGAGCCTATGGCTACACCTTC. Its translation: CASSYSTGQGAYGYTF.

About this clone itself: The germline gene is not matched at one end of the junction; a read error may be the cause. The V call is TRBV9, the J call TRBJ2-4, with a possible D match to TRBD1 (6 bases). The CDR3 sequence is 15 residues long. The germline gives CDR1 SGDLS, CDR2 YYNGEE. CDR3 sequence: CASSVELQGKNSQYF. DNA for the CDR3: TGTGCCAGCAGCGTAGAGTTACAGGGAAAAAACAGTCAGTACTTC.

The chain links TRBV15 to TRBJ1-4, with 8 bases lining up with TRBD1. Per germline, CDR1 LNHNV and CDR2 YYDKDF (reference sequence). The CDR3 spans 14 residues. Here the CDR3 DNA reads TGTGCAACCGAGAGAGACAGGGGTAATGAAAAACTGTTTTTT. This sequence encodes CATERDRGNEKLFF.

The rearrangement links TRBV6-4 to TRBJ2-7, with a weak D call TRBD2 (6 bases). Trimming shortened V by 6 bases and J by 2 bases, and 26 bases separated the two germline ends. CDR3 length: 18 amino acids. The V gene's germline CDR1 is MRHNA and CDR2 SNTAGT. The CDR3 DNA follows: TGTGCCAGCAGCAACCCCCGGGAGCGGGCGGCGGGAACCTACGAGCAGTACTTC. Protein: CASSNPRERAAGTYEQYF.

The rearrangement uses TRBV19 and TRBJ1-3; D remains unclear. The CDR3 runs 17 residues. Trimming removed 3 bases from V and 3 bases from J, with 18 bases in between. CDR1 LNHDA and CDR2 SQIVND come from the germline V gene (reference sequence). This chain's CDR3 is CASSIKGSTSGGNTIYF. In nucleotides, the CDR3 is TGTGCCAGTAGTATCAAAGGTTCAACAAGCGGTGGAAACACCATATATTTT.

This clone was seen once. The chain employs TRBV7-2 and TRBJ1-3; 8 positions agree with TRBD1. Losses at the gene ends were 6 bases for V and 7 bases for J; bases not matched to a gene: 8. Per the germline V gene, CDR1 is SGHTA and CDR2 is FQGNSA. The CDR3 consists of 14 residues. The chain's CDR3 is CASRKGAGGNTIYF. The CDR3 DNA is TGTGCCAGCAGAAAAGGAGCAGGGGGCAACACCATATATTTT.

As for this clone: This same CDR3 is encoded by further DNA sequences in the sample. The J gene is TRBJ2-1, the V gene TRBV4-1; 10 bases are shared with TRBD1. The V and J ends lost 2 bases and 0 bases, in that order; junction bases with no gene match: 10. Germline-derived CDR1 and CDR2 are MGHRA and YSYEKL. There are 19 residues in the CDR3. CDR3 nucleotides: TGCGCCAGCAGCCAAAGGACAGGGGGAATGCTAGCCTCCTACAATGAGCAGTTCTTC. This translates into CASSQRTGGMLASYNEQFF.

This clone came up a few times. V and J are TRBV5-8 and TRBJ2-5; D gene ambiguous. The V gene's germline CDR1 is SGHTS and CDR2 YDEGEE. This CDR3 region has 11 residues. The germline V and J ends were trimmed by 5 bases and 4 bases, with 6 bases remaining between them. CDR3 amino acids: CASRGGETQYF. CDR3 bases: TGTGCCAGCAGAGGCGGAGAGACCCAGTACTTC.

J is TRBJ2-3 and V is TRBV9; 7 bases map to TRBD2. The CDR3 is made up of 15 amino acids. Germline V CDR1 and CDR2: SGDLS, YYNGEE. Trimming cost V 3 bases and J 2 bases; bases outside gene matches: 6. In DNA form, the CDR3 reads TGTGCCAGCAGCGCGTCTAGCGGTTCCACAGATACGCAGTATTTT. Its protein product is CASSASSGSTDTQYF.

The chain has TRBV4-1 and TRBJ1-6; 8 positions agree with TRBD1. Trimming cost V 4 bases and J 7 bases; bases outside gene matches: 3. The CDR3 is 14 residues long. CDR1 is MGHRA, CDR2 YSYEKL, per germline. CDR3 protein: CASSLRQGNSPLHF. The CDR3 nucleotides are TGCGCCAGCAGCCTTCGACAGGGGAATTCACCCCTCCACTTT.

This clone was seen once. This chain links TRBV5-1 with TRBJ2-7; TRBD1 matches at 8 bases. The CDR3 totals 17 residues. Germline CDR1 and CDR2: SGHRS and YFSETQ. The J segment lost 3 bases and the V segment lost 4 bases, leaving 15 bases of the junction unmatched. For the CDR3, the DNA is TGCGCCAGCAGCCTGTACGGGAGACAGGGGTCTGACTACGAGCAGTACTTC. Residues: CASSLYGRQGSDYEQYF.

This clone turned up a few times. The chain uses TRBV5-6 and TRBJ1-2; 7 nucleotides match TRBD1. CDR3 length equals 13 residues. Germline assignment: CDR1 SGHDT and CDR2 YYEEEE. The V segment lost 0 bases and the J segment 8 bases; nucleotides outside the gene matches: 4. In DNA, the CDR3 is TGTGCCAGCAGCTTGGGGACAGGTCCCGGCTACACCTTC. Translating it yields CASSLGTGPGYTF. Looking up the rest from reference TRBV5-6 and TRBJ1-2 gives the full variable domain: DAGVTQSPTHLIKTRGQQVTLRCSPKSGHDTVSWYQQALGQGPQFIFQYYEEEERQRGNFPDRFSGHQFPNYSSELNVNALLLGDSALYLCASSLGTGPGYTFGSGTRLTVV.

The V call is TRBV5-1, the J call TRBJ2-5; D perhaps matches TRBD2 (6 bases). Trimming took 4 bases from V and 3 from J, leaving 16 bases between them. CDR1 is SGHRS, CDR2 YFSETQ, per germline. The CDR3 has 15 amino acids. The CDR3 loop reads CASSVGTSGEETQYF. The CDR3 coding sequence is TGCGCCAGCAGCGTAGGGACCTCGGGGGAAGAGACCCAGTACTTC.

This clone was counted a few times. The genes are TRBV28 and TRBJ1-5; D unclear. Between the trimmed V and J ends, which lost 6 bases and 4 bases, there was a span of 7 bases. Germline V gene sequence: CDR1 MDHEN, CDR2 SYDVKM. CDR3 size: 12 residues. The CDR3 protein is CASREGNQPQHF. CDR3 bases: TGTGCCAGCAGGGAGGGTAATCAGCCCCAGCATTTT.

This clone was seen a handful of times. J is TRBJ1-5 and V is TRBV28; D is undetermined. Per germline, CDR1 MDHEN and CDR2 SYDVKM. The CDR3 is 11 residues long. The germline V and J ends were trimmed by 5 bases and 11 bases, with 10 bases remaining between them. This CDR3 is CASSPTRTQHF. The CDR3, as DNA: TGTGCCAGCAGTCCGACGCGGACCCAGCATTTT.

The rearrangement links TRBV4-1 to TRBJ1-1, with D possibly TRBD1 on 6 matching bases. V was pared by 3 bases and J by 4 bases, with 21 bases between. The CDR3 extends over 17 amino acids. The germline CDR1 and CDR2 sequences are MGHRA and YSYEKL. The CDR3 is CASSQIDNRVRSTEAFF. CDR3 bases: TGCGCCAGCAGCCAGATAGACAACAGGGTGAGAAGCACTGAAGCTTTCTTT.

The rearrangement links TRBV9 to TRBJ1-1; 8 positions agree with TRBD1. This CDR3 has 14 residues. The germline CDR1 and CDR2 sequences are SGDLS and YYNGEE. The V gene end was trimmed by 3 bases and the J gene end by 5 bases; junction bases not matched to a gene: 6. As DNA, the CDR3 is TGTGCCAGCAGCGCCAGGGGGCAGGGTACTGAAGCTTTCTTT. It encodes CASSARGQGTEAFF.

The rearrangement joins TRBV30 to TRBJ1-2, with 7 bases fitting TRBD1. Germline-derived CDR1 and CDR2 are GTSNPN and SVGIG (reference sequence). Germline trimming cut 3 bases from V and 0 bases from J; bases unmatched to any gene: 19. The CDR3 is made up of 19 amino acids. The CDR3 region has the DNA TGTGCCTGGAGGAGTGTAAACTGGGGAGTAGGGGGCCCTAACTATGGCTACACCTTC. Its translation: CAWRSVNWGVGGPNYGYTF.

V is TRBV7-2 and J is TRBJ2-1, with TRBD2 matching over 10 bases. The CDR3 contains 15 residues. Germline lookup yields CDR1 SGHTA and CDR2 FQGNSA. The trim removed 6 bases at V and 5 bases at J, leaving 7 bases unmatched. CDR3 sequence reads: CASRGLAGGNNEQFF. The DNA for the CDR3 is TGTGCCAGCAGGGGCTTAGCGGGAGGTAACAATGAGCAGTTCTTC.

The gene calls are TRBV5-4 and TRBJ1-2; 7 nucleotides line up with TRBD1. The CDR3 contains 15 residues. V lost 6 bases to trimming and J lost 4 bases; unmatched junction nucleotides: 12. Looked up from germline, CDR1 is SGHNT and CDR2 is YYREEE (reference sequence). The DNA for the CDR3 is TGTGCCAGCAACTCTCGGACAGGAACTTCCTATGGCTACACCTTC. Translation: CASNSRTGTSYGYTF.

This chain links TRBV7-8 with TRBJ1-4; D may be TRBD1 (6 bases). The CDR3 spans 17 residues. The germline CDR1 and CDR2 sequences are SGHVS and FQNEAQ. Trimming took 5 bases from V and 10 from J, leaving 26 bases between them. The CDR3 sequence: CASSGRWGRGGGIKLFF. The CDR3 DNA reads TGTGCCAGCAGCGGCCGCTGGGGTCGAGGGGGGGGGATAAAACTGTTTTTT.